This TCR beta chain was sequenced in a study of T cell changes during pregnancy in multiple sclerosis. Assay used: immunoSEQ multiplex PCR; TCRdb lists only in-frame clones, some missing. The sample holds 110,000 or so clones; 93% are singletons and the top ten take approximately 6.3%. The CDR3 is 14 amino acids. Germline V gene sequence: CDR1 SGHRS, CDR2 YFSETQ. V was pared by 5 bases and J by 1 base, with 4 bases of the junction left unmatched. The material was peripheral blood, obtained before pregnancy. This sequence was found in a female donor with multiple sclerosis, enrolled in a pregnancy study. The rearrangement joins TRBV5-1 to TRBJ2-3, with 7 bases matching TRBD1. CDR3: CASRTGLGTDTQYF. DNA for the CDR3: TGCGCCAGCAGGACAGGGTTGGGCACAGATACGCAGTATTTT.